The rows below give T cell receptor beta chains drawn from one sample of a study of cytomegalovirus exposure and HLA in healthy donors. Method: immunoSEQ multiplex PCR; TCRdb's copy keeps in-frame clones and lacks some. The table has about 94,000 clones, 77% seen once. Source material: PBMCs. These TCRs come from a man aged 30 to 45 in good health and CMV-seronegative. CDR3s include the opening cysteine and the closing phenylalanine or tryptophan. D genes are given only for firm matches. A row's size may be missing; if present it is once, few, many or a size class.

d_gene | j_gene | abundance | v_gene | CDR3aa | CDR3nt
NA | TRBJ1-5 | NA | TRBV4-2 | CASSQAWLQVGNQPQHF | TGTGCCAGCAGCCAAGCCTGGCTACAGGTAGGAAATCAGCCCCAGCATTTT
TRBD1 | TRBJ1-5 | NA | TRBV15 | CATSRTGGDGNQPQHF | TGTGCCACCAGCAGAACAGGGGGAGATGGCAATCAGCCCCAGCATTTT
NA | TRBJ1-1 | few | TRBV5-4 | CASSAGQTNTEAFF | TGTGCCAGCAGCGCTGGACAGACGAACACTGAAGCTTTCTTT
TRBD2 | TRBJ2-3 | NA | TRBV29-1 | CSVEAGRAPDTQYF | TGCAGCGTTGAAGCCGGGAGGGCCCCGGATACGCAGTATTTT
TRBD2 | TRBJ2-1 | NA | TRBV27 | CASSGSGRSLNEQFF | TGTGCCAGCAGTGGTAGCGGGAGGTCTTTAAATGAGCAGTTCTTC
NA | TRBJ2-7 | NA | TRBV18 | CASSFSSPGNSGEQYF | TGTGCCAGCTCATTTTCCTCCCCGGGAAACTCGGGCGAGCAGTACTTC
NA | TRBJ1-5 | NA | TRBV30 | CAWRLGGGQPQHF | TGTGCCTGGAGATTAGGAGGCGGTCAGCCCCAGCATTTT
TRBD2 | TRBJ2-3 | once | TRBV5-4 | CASSQGLAGNTDTQYF | TGTGCCAGCAGCCAGGGACTAGCGGGAAACACAGATACGCAGTATTTT
NA | TRBJ2-7 | NA | TRBV5-5 | CASSLSGPEQQYF | TGTGCCAGCAGCTTGTCAGGGCCGGAACAGCAGTACTTC
NA | TRBJ1-2 | NA | TRBV19 | CASSIVGAPSSGYTF | TGTGCCAGTAGTATAGTTGGGGCTCCATCATCGGGCTACACCTTC
NA | TRBJ2-7 | NA | TRBV11-2 | CASSLGRGRFYEQYF | TGTGCCAGCAGCTTAGGGAGGGGGCGATTCTACGAGCAGTACTTC
NA | TRBJ2-7 | NA | TRBV6-6 | CASSYRGSTYEQYF | TGTGCCAGCAGTTACCGCGGGTCCACCTACGAGCAGTACTTC
TRBD1 | TRBJ2-1 | NA | TRBV11-3 | CASSLGTANEQFF | TGTGCCAGCAGTCTGGGGACAGCCAATGAGCAGTTCTTC
TRBD2 | TRBJ2-5 | NA | TRBV19 | CASSIRRQYTGTSGLGVYQETQYF | TGTGCCAGTAGTATCCGCCGACAGTATACCGGGACTAGCGGTTTGGGGGTCTACCAAGAGACCCAGTACTTC
TRBD1 | TRBJ1-1 | once | TRBV7-2 | CASSDQPGQVFHAAFF | TGTGCCAGCAGCGATCAACCGGGACAGGTGTTCCATGCAGCTTTCTTT
TRBD1 | TRBJ2-7 | NA | TRBV29-1 | CSVTGGQAIYEQYF | TGCAGCGTGACCGGGGGACAGGCCATCTACGAGCAGTACTTC
TRBD2 | TRBJ2-1 | NA | TRBV6-1 | CASSESGTSGSSYNEQFF | TGTGCCAGCAGTGAAAGCGGGACTAGCGGGAGCTCCTACAATGAGCAGTTCTTC
TRBD1 | TRBJ1-4 | NA | TRBV5-6 | CASSSGQGNEKLFF | TGTGCCAGCAGCTCGGGACAGGGTAATGAAAAACTGTTTTTT
TRBD1 | TRBJ1-2 | NA | TRBV15 | CATSIRQTGHGYTF | TGTGCCACCAGCATTAGACAGACAGGGCACGGCTACACCTTC
NA | TRBJ2-1 | NA | TRBV15 | CATSREPTVREQFF | TGTGCCACCAGCAGAGAACCCACAGTTCGTGAGCAGTTCTTC
NA | TRBJ1-5 | NA | TRBV6-5 | CASSSHRSSNQPQHF | TGTGCCAGCAGTTCCCACCGGAGTAGCAATCAGCCCCAGCATTTT
NA | TRBJ1-2 | NA | TRBV2 | CASSFSTHNYGYTF | TGTGCCAGCTCCTTTTCGACACACAACTATGGCTACACCTTC
TRBD1 | TRBJ1-2 | once | TRBV27 | CASSLSRRGRVGYTF | TGTGCCAGCAGTTTATCGAGGAGGGGGCGGGTTGGCTACACCTTC
TRBD1 | TRBJ1-2 | NA | TRBV6-1 | CASTQGTANYGYTF | TGTGCCAGCACCCAGGGGACAGCCAACTATGGCTACACCTTC
NA | TRBJ1-2 | NA | TRBV19 | CASSIRLTGKSGYTF | TGTGCCAGTAGTATTCGATTAACAGGCAAAAGTGGCTACACCTTC
TRBD1 | TRBJ2-1 | NA | TRBV27 | CASRDRAYLSSYNEQFF | TGTGCCAGCAGGGACAGGGCCTACCTGAGCTCCTACAATGAGCAGTTCTTC
TRBD1 | TRBJ2-7 | NA | TRBV5-1 | CASSLAGGSYEQYF | TGCGCCAGCAGCTTGGCAGGGGGTTCCTACGAGCAGTACTTC
TRBD1 | TRBJ1-2 | NA | TRBV2 | CASSAVSGTASYGYTF | TGTGCCAGCAGCGCCGTATCCGGGACAGCCTCCTATGGCTACACCTTC
TRBD2 | TRBJ2-7 | NA | TRBV5-1 | CASRLGTSGTSTYEQYF | TGCGCCAGCAGATTGGGGACTAGCGGGACCTCCACCTACGAGCAGTACTTC
NA | TRBJ1-4 | medium-sized | TRBV9 | CASATGQVATNEKLFF | TGTGCCAGCGCCACAGGCCAGGTTGCAACTAATGAAAAACTGTTTTTT